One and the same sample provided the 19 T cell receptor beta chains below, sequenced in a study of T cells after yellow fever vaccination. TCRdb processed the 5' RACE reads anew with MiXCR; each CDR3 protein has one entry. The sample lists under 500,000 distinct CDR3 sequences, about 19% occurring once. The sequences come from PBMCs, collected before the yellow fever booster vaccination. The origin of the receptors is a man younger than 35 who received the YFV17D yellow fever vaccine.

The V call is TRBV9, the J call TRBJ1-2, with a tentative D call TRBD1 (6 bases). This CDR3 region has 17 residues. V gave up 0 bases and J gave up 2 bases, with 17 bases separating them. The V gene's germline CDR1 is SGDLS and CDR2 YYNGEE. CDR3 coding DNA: TGTGCCAGCAGCGTAGCGGGCGGGAGGGGGGACAACTATGGCTACACCTTC. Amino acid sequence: CASSVAGGRGDNYGYTF. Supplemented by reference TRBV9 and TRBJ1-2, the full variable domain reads DSGVTQTPKHLITATGQRVTLRCSPRSGDLSVYWYQQSLDQGLQFLIQYYNGEERAKGNILERFSAQQFPDLHSELNLSSLELGDSALYFCASSVAGGRGDNYGYTFGSGTRLTVV.

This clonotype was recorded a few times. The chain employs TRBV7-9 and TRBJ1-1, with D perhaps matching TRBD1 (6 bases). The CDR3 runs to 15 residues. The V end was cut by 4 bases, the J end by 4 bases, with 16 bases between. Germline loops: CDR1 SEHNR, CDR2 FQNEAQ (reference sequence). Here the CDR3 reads CASSSYTGRGTEAFF. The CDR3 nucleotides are TGTGCCAGCAGCTCCTATACAGGGCGGGGCACTGAAGCTTTCTTT. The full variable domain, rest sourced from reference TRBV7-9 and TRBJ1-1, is DTGVSQNPRHKITKRGQNVTFRCDPISEHNRLYWYRQTLGQGPEFLTYFQNEAQLEKSRLLSDRFSAERPKGSFSTLEIQRTEQGDSAMYLCASSSYTGRGTEAFFGQGTRLTVV.

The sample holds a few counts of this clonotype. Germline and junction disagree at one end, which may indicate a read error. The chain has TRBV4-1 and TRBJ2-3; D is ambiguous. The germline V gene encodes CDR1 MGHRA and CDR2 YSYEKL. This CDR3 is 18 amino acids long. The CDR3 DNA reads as TGCGCCAGCAGCCAAGTCCCCCCACCAAACCTCGGCACGGATACGCAGTATTTT. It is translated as CASSQVPPPNLGTDTQYF.

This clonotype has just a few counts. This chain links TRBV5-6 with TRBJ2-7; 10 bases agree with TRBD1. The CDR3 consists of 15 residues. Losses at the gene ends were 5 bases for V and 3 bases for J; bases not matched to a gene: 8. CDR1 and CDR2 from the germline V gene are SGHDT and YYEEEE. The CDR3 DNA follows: TGTGCCAGCAGACGGACCGGGACAGGGGACTACGAGCAGTACGTC. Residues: CASRRTGTGDYEQYV.

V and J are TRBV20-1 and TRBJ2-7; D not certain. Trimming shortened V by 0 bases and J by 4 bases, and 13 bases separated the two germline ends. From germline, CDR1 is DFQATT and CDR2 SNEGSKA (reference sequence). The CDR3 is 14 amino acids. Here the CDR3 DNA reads TGCAGTGCTAGAGATCCCCCCCGAGAATACGAGCAGTACGTC. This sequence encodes CSARDPPREYEQYV.

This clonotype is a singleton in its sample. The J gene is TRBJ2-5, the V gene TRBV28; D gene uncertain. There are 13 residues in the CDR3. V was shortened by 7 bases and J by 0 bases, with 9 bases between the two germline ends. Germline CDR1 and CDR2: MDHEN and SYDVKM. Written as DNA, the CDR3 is TGTGCCAGCATCCGGTCTTACCAAGAGACCCAGTACTTC. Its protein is CASIRSYQETQYF.

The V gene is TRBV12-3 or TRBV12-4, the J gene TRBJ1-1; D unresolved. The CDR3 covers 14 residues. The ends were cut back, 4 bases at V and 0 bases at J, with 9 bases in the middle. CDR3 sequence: CASSSRIMNTEAFF. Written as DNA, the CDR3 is TGTGCCAGCAGTTCGAGGATCATGAACACTGAAGCTTTCTTT.

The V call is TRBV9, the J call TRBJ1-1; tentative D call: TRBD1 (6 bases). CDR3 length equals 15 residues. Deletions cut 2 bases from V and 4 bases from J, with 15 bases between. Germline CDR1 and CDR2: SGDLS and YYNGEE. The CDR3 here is CASSVRGGLGTEAFF. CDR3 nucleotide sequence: TGTGCCAGCAGCGTCCGAGGGGGGTTGGGCACTGAAGCTTTCTTT.

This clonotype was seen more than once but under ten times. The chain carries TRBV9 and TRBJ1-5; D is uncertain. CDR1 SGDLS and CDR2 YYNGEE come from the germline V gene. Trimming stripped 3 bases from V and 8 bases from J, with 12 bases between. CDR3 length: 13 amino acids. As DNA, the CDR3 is TGTGCCAGCAGCGCGTCCGAGGCTGAGCCCCAGCATTTT. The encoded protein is CASSASEAEPQHF.

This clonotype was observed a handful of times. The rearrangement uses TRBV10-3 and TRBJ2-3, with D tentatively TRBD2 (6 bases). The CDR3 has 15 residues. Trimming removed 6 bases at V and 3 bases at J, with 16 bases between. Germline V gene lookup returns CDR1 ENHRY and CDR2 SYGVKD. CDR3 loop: CAISGDLSGTDTQYF. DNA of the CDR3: TGTGCCATCAGCGGGGACCTAAGCGGGACAGATACGCAGTATTTT.

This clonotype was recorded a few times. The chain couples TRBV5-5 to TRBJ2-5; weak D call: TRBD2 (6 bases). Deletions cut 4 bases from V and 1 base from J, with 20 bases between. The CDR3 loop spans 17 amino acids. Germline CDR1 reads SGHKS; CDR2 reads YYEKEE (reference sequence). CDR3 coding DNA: TGTGCCAGCAGCCCGATAGGGGAATTGACTAGCCAAGAGACCCAGTACTTC. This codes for CASSPIGELTSQETQYF.

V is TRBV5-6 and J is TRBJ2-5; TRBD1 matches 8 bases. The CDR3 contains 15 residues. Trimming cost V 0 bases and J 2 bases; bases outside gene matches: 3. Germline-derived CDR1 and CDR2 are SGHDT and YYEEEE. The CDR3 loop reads CASSLGRDRQETQYF. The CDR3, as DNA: TGTGCCAGCAGCTTGGGACGGGACAGGCAAGAGACCCAGTACTTC.

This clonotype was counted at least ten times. CDR3 coding DNA: TGTGCCAGCAGTCCATACCCCGACAGGGGGACGAGACTCTTCAGCTCCTACGAGCAGTACGTC. Its protein is CASSPYPDRGTRLFSSYEQYV. The chain combines TRBV28 with TRBJ2-7; 9 positions match TRBD1. This CDR3 is 21 amino acids long. CDR1 is MDHEN and CDR2 is SYDVKM in the germline V gene. Trimming cost V 5 bases and J 0 bases; bases outside gene matches: 23.

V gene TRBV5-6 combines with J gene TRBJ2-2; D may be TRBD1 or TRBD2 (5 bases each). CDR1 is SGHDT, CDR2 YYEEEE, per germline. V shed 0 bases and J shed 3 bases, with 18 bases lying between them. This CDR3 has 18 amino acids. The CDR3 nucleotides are TGTGCCAGCAGCTTGGGAGGGGCAGACCTATTCTACACCGGGGAGCTGTTTTTT. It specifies CASSLGGADLFYTGELFF.

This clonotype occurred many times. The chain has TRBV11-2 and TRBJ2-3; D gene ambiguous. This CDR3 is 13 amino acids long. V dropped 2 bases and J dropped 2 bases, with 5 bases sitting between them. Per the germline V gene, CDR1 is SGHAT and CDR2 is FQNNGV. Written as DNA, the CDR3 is TGTGCCAGCAGCTTAAGTCACACAGATACGCAGTATTTT. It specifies CASSLSHTDTQYF.

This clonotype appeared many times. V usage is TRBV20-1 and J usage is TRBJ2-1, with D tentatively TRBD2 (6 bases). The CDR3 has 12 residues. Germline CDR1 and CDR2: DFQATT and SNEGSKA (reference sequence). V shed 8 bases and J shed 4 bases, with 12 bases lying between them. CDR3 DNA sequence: TGCAGTAGGGACTCCCCTTACAATGAGCAGTTCTTC. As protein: CSRDSPYNEQFF.

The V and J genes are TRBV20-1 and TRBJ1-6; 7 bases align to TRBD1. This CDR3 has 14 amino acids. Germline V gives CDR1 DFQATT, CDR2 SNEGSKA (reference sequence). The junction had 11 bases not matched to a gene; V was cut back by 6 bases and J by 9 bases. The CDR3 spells CSAPTGLSSSPLHF. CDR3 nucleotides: TGCAGTGCCCCGACAGGGCTTTCCAGTTCACCCCTCCACTTT.

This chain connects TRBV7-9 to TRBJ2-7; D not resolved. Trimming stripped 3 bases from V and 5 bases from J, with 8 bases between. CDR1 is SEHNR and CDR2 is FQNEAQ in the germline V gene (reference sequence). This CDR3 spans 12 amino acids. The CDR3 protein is CASSLGIDEQYV. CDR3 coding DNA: TGTGCCAGCAGCTTGGGGATCGACGAGCAGTACGTC.

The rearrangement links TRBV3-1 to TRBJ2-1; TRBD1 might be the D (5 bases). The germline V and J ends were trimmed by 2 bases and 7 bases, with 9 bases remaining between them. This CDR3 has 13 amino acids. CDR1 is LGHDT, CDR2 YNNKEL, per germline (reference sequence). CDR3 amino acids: CASSQQGYNEQFF. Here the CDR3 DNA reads TGTGCCAGCAGCCAACAGGGTTATAATGAGCAGTTCTTC.